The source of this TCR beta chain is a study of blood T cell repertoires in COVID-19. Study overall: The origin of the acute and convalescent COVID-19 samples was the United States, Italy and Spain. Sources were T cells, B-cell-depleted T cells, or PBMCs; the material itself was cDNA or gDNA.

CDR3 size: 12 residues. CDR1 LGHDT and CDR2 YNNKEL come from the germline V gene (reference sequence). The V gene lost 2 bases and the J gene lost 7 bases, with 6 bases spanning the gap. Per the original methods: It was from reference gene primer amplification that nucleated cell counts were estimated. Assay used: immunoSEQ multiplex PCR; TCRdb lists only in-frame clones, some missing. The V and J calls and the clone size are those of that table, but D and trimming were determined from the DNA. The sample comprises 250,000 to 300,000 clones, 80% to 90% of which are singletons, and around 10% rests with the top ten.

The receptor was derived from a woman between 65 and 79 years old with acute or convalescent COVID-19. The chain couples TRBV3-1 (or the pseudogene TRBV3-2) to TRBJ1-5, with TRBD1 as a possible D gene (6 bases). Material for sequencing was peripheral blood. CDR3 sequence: CASSQRGQPQHF. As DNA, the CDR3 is TGTGCCAGCAGCCAAAGGGGGCAGCCCCAGCATTTT.